One sample yielded the 5 T cell receptor beta chains listed below, sequenced in a study of cytomegalovirus exposure and HLA in healthy donors. Amplification used 60 Vbeta primers and 13 Jbeta primers. This table comes from immunoSEQ multiplex PCR, and its TCRdb copy is limited to in-frame clones, with some not included. The profile shows roughly 58,000 clones, approximately 80% of them singletons. The specimen sequenced was PBMCs. These receptors were obtained from a human donor in good health.

This chain links TRBV7-9 with TRBJ1-6, with D perhaps matching TRBD1 (5 bases). Germline V gene data show CDR1 as SEHNR and CDR2 as FQNEAQ (reference sequence). The CDR3 runs to 15 residues. Trimming shortened V by 2 bases and J by 7 bases, and 12 bases separated the two germline ends. This CDR3 is CASSLILGGNSPLHF. The DNA for the CDR3 is TGTGCCAGCAGCTTAATTTTGGGGGGAAATTCACCCCTCCACTTT.

The J gene is TRBJ2-7, the V gene TRBV6-5, with 8 nucleotides matching TRBD1. CDR1 and CDR2 from the germline V gene are MNHEY and SVGAGI. The ends lost 0 bases at V and 2 bases at J; junction bases unmatched: 6. CDR3 length: 16 residues. The CDR3 spells CASSYSTGQVAYEQYF. As DNA, the CDR3 is TGTGCCAGCAGTTACTCGACGGGACAGGTGGCCTACGAGCAGTACTTC.

The genes are TRBV7-9 and TRBJ1-1, with D perhaps TRBD1 (5 bases). The germline CDR1 and CDR2 sequences are SEHNR and FQNEAQ (reference sequence). V shed 1 base and J shed 3 bases, with 18 bases lying between them. CDR3 length equals 17 residues. The CDR3 region has the DNA TGTGCCAGCAGCTTAGGCAGGGTCGGCTTTTATGACACTGAAGCTTTCTTT. Translating it yields CASSLGRVGFYDTEAFF.

The genes are TRBV9 and TRBJ1-2, with TRBD1 as a possible D gene (5 bases). The CDR3 has 12 residues. Germline V gene sequence: CDR1 SGDLS, CDR2 YYNGEE. The V end was cut by 6 bases, the J end by 7 bases, with 13 bases between. CDR3 nucleotides: TGTGCCAGCAAGGGAGGGGAGGTTGGCTACACCTTC. Amino acid sequence: CASKGGEVGYTF.

The genes are TRBV29-1 and TRBJ1-1, with 7 bases fitting TRBD1. Germline V gene lookup returns CDR1 SQVTM and CDR2 ANQGSEA. This CDR3 contains 12 residues. J lost 6 bases, V lost 3 bases, and 4 bases had no gene match. CDR3 loop: CSVDSTGPEAFF. In DNA, the CDR3 is TGCAGCGTTGATTCGACAGGGCCTGAAGCTTTCTTT. The full variable domain, rest sourced from reference TRBV29-1 and TRBJ1-1, is SAVISQKPSRDICQRGTSLTIQCQVDSQVTMMFWYRQQPGQSLTLIATANQGSEATYESGFVIDKFPISRPNLTFSTLTVSNMSPEDSSIYLCSVDSTGPEAFFGQGTRLTVV.